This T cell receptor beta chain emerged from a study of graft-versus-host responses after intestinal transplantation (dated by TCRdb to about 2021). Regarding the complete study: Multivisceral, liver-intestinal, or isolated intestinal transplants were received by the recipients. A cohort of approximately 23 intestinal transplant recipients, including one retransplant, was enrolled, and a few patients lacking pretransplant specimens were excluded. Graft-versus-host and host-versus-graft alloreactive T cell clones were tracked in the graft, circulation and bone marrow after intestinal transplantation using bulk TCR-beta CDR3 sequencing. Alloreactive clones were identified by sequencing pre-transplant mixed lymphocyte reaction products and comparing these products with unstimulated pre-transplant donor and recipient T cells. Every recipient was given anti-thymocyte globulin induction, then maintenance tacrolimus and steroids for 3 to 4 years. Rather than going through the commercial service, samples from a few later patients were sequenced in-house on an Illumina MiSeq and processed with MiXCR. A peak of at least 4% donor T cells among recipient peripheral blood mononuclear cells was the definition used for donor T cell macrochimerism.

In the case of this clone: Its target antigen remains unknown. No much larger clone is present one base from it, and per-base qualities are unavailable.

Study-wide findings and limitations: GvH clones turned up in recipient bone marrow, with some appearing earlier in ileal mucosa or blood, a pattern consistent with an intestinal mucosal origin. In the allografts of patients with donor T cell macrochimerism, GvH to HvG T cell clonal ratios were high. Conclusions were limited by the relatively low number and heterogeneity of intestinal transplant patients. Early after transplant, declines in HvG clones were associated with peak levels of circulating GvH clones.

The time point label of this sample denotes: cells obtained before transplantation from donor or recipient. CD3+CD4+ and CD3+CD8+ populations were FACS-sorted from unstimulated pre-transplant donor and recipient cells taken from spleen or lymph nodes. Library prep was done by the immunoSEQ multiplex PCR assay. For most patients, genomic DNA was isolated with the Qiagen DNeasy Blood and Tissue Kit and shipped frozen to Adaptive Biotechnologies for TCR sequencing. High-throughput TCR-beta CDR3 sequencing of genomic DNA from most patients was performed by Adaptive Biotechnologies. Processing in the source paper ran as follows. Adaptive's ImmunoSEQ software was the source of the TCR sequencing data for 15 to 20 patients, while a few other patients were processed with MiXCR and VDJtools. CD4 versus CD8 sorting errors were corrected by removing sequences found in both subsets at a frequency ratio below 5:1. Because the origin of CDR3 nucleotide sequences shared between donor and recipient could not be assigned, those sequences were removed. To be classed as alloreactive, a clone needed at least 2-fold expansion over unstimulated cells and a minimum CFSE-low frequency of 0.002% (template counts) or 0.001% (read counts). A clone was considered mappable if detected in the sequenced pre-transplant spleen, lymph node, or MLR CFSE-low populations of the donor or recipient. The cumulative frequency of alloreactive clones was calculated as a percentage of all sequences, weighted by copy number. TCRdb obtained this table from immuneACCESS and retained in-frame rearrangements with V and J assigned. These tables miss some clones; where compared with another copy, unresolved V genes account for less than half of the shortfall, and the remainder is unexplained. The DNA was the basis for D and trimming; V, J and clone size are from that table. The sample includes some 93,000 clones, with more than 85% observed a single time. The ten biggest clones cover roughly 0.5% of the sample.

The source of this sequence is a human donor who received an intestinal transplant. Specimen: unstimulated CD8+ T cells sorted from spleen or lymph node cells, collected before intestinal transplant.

For the CDR3, the sequence is CASSLGGTSSYNEQFF. The DNA sequence is given as TGTGCCAGCAGCTTAGGTGGGACTAGTTCCTACAATGAGCAGTTCTTC. The chain uses TRBV11-1 and TRBJ2-1, and TRBD2 matches 8 of the central bases. Here V drops 1 base and J drops 1 base, and the junction holds 3 bases not matched to any gene. From the cysteine up to the phenylalanine, the CDR3 has a length of 16 residues. Only CDR3 DNA remains: 48 bases, in frame from the first base. The germline V gene (reference sequence) yields SGHAT for CDR1 and FQDESV for CDR2.